Listed below are T cell receptor beta chains from one sample, sequenced in a study of early T cells in non-severe SARS-CoV-2 infection. TCRdb fed the 5' RACE reads into MiXCR, producing one record per CDR3 protein. The sample includes tens of thousands of distinct CDR3 sequences, about 12% of them seen just once. The source material was whole blood, sampled at baseline. Receptors were obtained from an adult who was a healthcare worker with PCR-confirmed SARS-CoV-2 infection or an uninfected control (not recorded which). The CDR3 runs from the conserved cysteine through the conserved F or W. A D gene is named only where the DNA matches it firmly. Size values are once, few and many counts, or a class for expanded clones, and some rows have none.

v_gene,abundance,d_gene,j_gene,CDR3aa,CDR3nt
TRBV4-1,.,TRBD1,TRBJ1-2,CASSQQGSGQGDYGYTF,TGCGCCAGCAGCCAACAAGGGTCGGGACAGGGGGACTATGGCTACACCTTC
TRBV9,.,TRBD2,TRBJ2-7,CASSVEGRADYEQYF,TGTGCCAGCAGCGTAGAGGGGAGGGCTGACTACGAGCAGTACTTC
TRBV20-1,many,TRBD2,TRBJ2-3,CSASIAGGPDTQYF,TGCAGTGCATCGATAGCGGGAGGGCCGGATACGCAGTATTTT
TRBV7-2,few,.,TRBJ2-5,CASSLQRELGETQYF,TGTGCCAGCAGCCTACAACGGGAGCTCGGAGAGACCCAGTACTTC
TRBV28,.,.,TRBJ1-5,CASSLVEAPQHF,TGTGCCAGCAGTTTAGTCGAGGCGCCCCAGCATTTT
TRBV12-3/TRBV12-4,few,.,TRBJ1-1,CASRLLDTEAFF,TGTGCCAGCAGGCTACTGGACACTGAAGCTTTCTTT
TRBV2,few,TRBD1,TRBJ2-1,CASSDPKVAPGQAYNEQFF,TGTGCCAGCAGTGACCCAAAGGTGGCGCCGGGACAGGCCTACAATGAGCAGTTCTTC
TRBV20-1,.,.,TRBJ2-7,CSADKRGTREQYF,TGCAGTGCTGACAAAAGGGGAACACGGGAGCAGTACTTC
TRBV29-1,.,.,TRBJ2-7,CSVEADYEQYF,TGCAGCGTTGAAGCCGACTACGAGCAGTACTTC
TRBV5-5,.,.,TRBJ2-1,CASSLDWTPSYNEQFF,TGTGCCAGCAGCTTGGATTGGACTCCCTCCTACAATGAGCAGTTCTTC
TRBV5-6,few,TRBD1,TRBJ2-7,CASSYRQGINEQYF,TGTGCCAGCAGCTACAGACAGGGGATCAACGAGCAGTACTTC
TRBV11-3,.,TRBD2,TRBJ2-1,CARRAGAGDNEQFF,TGTGCCAGAAGAGCGGGAGCCGGCGACAATGAGCAGTTCTTC
TRBV6-5,.,TRBD2,TRBJ2-1,CASSYQGLAGNNEQFF,TGTGCCAGCAGTTACCAAGGGCTAGCGGGAAACAATGAGCAGTTCTTC
TRBV4-3,many,.,TRBJ2-2,CASSQVVGAGGELFF,TGCGCCAGCAGCCAAGTTGTGGGGGCCGGCGGGGAGCTGTTTTTT
TRBV28,few,.,TRBJ2-5,CASSLRLLKETQYF,TGTGCCAGCAGTTTACGACTATTGAAAGAGACCCAGTACTTC
TRBV28,many,TRBD2,TRBJ2-1,CASSFGSRPGGGEQFF,TGTGCCAGCAGTTTTGGATCGCGGCCTGGGGGGGGTGAGCAGTTCTTC
TRBV12-3/TRBV12-4,.,.,TRBJ2-1,CASSSGTFPYNEQFF,TGTGCCAGCAGCTCCGGGACTTTCCCCTACAATGAGCAGTTCTTC
TRBV6-5,.,.,TRBJ2-7,CASQPAGRYDEQYF,TGTGCCAGCCAACCCGCGGGAAGGTATGACGAGCAGTACTTC
TRBV7-2,.,TRBD2,TRBJ2-7,CASSLLAGNGEQYF,TGTGCCAGCAGCTTACTAGCGGGAAACGGGGAGCAGTACTTC
TRBV5-6,few,.,TRBJ1-2,CASSLEPGGARGYTF,TGTGCCAGCAGCTTGGAGCCGGGGGGCGCCAGAGGCTACACCTTC
TRBV4-1,.,.,TRBJ2-2,CATRLAPSGRNTGELFF,TGCGCCACCAGATTGGCTCCCTCCGGGAGGAACACCGGGGAGCTGTTTTTT
TRBV28,medium-sized,.,TRBJ1-5,CASSYLRGAGNQPQHF,TGTGCCAGCAGTTACCTACGGGGGGCCGGCAATCAGCCCCAGCATTTT
TRBV4-3,.,TRBD1,TRBJ1-2,CASSQFGQGPNYGYTF,TGCGCCAGCAGCCAATTCGGACAGGGACCCAACTATGGCTACACCTTC
TRBV13,.,.,TRBJ2-1,CASSLDTGGVAPPYNEQFF,TGTGCCAGCAGCTTAGATACAGGGGGGGTTGCTCCTCCCTACAATGAGCAGTTCTTC
TRBV5-6,few,TRBD1,TRBJ2-5,CASSPKGQARAETQYF,TGTGCCAGCAGCCCCAAAGGACAGGCAAGGGCAGAGACCCAGTACTTC
TRBV9,.,.,TRBJ1-4,CASSKGQNEKLFF,TGTGCCAGCAGTAAGGGGCAGAATGAAAAACTGTTTTTT
TRBV14,.,TRBD1,TRBJ1-1,CASRGDRRTEAFF,TGTGCCAGCAGGGGGGACAGGAGGACTGAAGCTTTCTTT